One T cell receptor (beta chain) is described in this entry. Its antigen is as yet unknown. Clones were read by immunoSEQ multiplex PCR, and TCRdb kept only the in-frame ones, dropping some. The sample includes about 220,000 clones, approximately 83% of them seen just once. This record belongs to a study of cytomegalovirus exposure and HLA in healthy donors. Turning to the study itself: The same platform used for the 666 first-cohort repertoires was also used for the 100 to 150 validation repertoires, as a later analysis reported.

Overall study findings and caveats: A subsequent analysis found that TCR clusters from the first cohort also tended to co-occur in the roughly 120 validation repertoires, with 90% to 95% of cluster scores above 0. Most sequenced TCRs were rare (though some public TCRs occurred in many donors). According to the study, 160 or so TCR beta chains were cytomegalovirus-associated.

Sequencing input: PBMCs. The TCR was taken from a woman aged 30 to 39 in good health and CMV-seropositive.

CDR3 sequence reads: CASSRTSGAYEQYF. The DNA for the CDR3 is TGTGCCAGCAGTCGGACTAGCGGGGCCTACGAGCAGTACTTC. This rearrangement joins TRBV6-5 to TRBJ2-7; 12 bases fit TRBD2. Trimming cost V 5 bases and J 2 bases; bases outside gene matches: 1. The V gene's germline CDR1 is MNHEY and CDR2 SVGAGI. The CDR3 has 14 amino acids.